Listed here are 29 T cell receptor beta chains from one sample, sequenced in a study of T cells in Graves' hyperthyroidism and ophthalmopathy. Amplification yielded TCR beta CDR3 regions, with RNA transcripts as the source. The HTBI set primed first-round TCR CDR3 RT-PCR. TCRdb ran MiXCR on the multiplex PCR reads and lists one entry per CDR3 protein. The table includes fewer than 750,000 distinct CDR3 sequences, about 14% detected once. The sample was blood. The receptor set was obtained from a woman aged 45-60 years with Graves' ophthalmopathy.

With respect to this clonotype: A read error may be the cause here, since a much bigger clone is one base away. The chain uses TRBV5-6 and TRBJ2-1; D gene unclear. This CDR3 has 17 residues. Per germline, CDR1 SGHDT and CDR2 YYEEEE. This CDR3 is CASGLDLAASPYTEQFF. DNA for the CDR3: TGTGCCAGCGGCTTGGATTTAGCTGCTTCCCCCTACACTGAGCAGTTCTTC.

This clonotype was counted between two and nine times. The chain employs TRBV15 and TRBJ2-1; 13 bases are shared with TRBD2. The CDR3 is made up of 16 amino acids. Germline V lookup: CDR1 LNHNV, CDR2 YYDKDF (reference sequence). Trimming at V came to 5 bases and at J to 3 bases, leaving 4 bases not matched to a gene. CDR3 amino acids: CATSLLAGGNYNEQFF. DNA for the CDR3: TGTGCCACCAGCTTACTAGCGGGAGGGAACTACAATGAGCAGTTCTTC.

This clonotype has at least ten counts. The chain uses TRBV15 and TRBJ2-7, with a weak D call TRBD2 (6 bases). This CDR3 has 14 amino acids. With 1 base removed from V and 3 bases from J, the gap between germline ends came to 10 bases. Germline V gives CDR1 LNHNV, CDR2 YYDKDF (reference sequence). DNA of the CDR3: TGTGCCACCAGCAGAGCGGGAGAATTCTACGAGCAGTACTTC. Encoded protein: CATSRAGEFYEQYF. The full variable domain, in which reference TRBV15 and TRBJ2-7 provide the parts outside the CDR3, is DAMVIQNPRYQVTQFGKPVTLSCSQTLNHNVMYWYQQKSSQAPKLLFHYYDKDFNNEADTPDNFQSRRPNTSFCFLDIRSPGLGDTAMYLCATSRAGEFYEQYFGPGTRLTVT.

The sample holds many counts of this clonotype. This chain connects TRBV11-2 to TRBJ2-4, with 10 bases identical to TRBD1. The germline CDR1 and CDR2 sequences are SGHAT and FQNNGV. V gave up 5 bases and J gave up 0 bases; unmatched junction bases: 7. This CDR3 contains 17 residues. CDR3 sequence: CASSSIRDRGAKNIQYF. CDR3 sequence (DNA): TGTGCCAGCAGCAGTATCCGGGACAGGGGAGCCAAAAACATTCAGTACTTC.

This clonotype has at least ten counts. The chain's CDR3 is CASSLAPRMRLSETQYF. CDR3 coding DNA: TGTGCCAGCAGTTTAGCCCCCCGAATGCGGCTAAGTGAGACCCAGTACTTC. This chain joins TRBV12-3 or TRBV12-4 and TRBJ2-5; D gene uncertain. With 0 bases removed from V and 5 bases from J, the gap between germline ends came to 19 bases. CDR3 length: 17 amino acids.

This clonotype was counted many times. This sequence joins TRBV11-2 and TRBJ2-2; 10 bases agree with TRBD2. The CDR3 is 17 amino acids. The ends lost 0 bases at V and 6 bases at J; junction bases unmatched: 7. Germline CDR1 is SGHAT and CDR2 is FQNNGV. The CDR3 DNA follows: TGTGCCAGCAGCTTAGATCCGTCTAGCGGGAGTGCCGGGGAGCTGTTTTTT. Translated: CASSLDPSSGSAGELFF.

This clonotype was seen more than once but under ten times. This chain connects TRBV27 to TRBJ2-4; no reliable D call. This CDR3 region has 15 residues. In germline, CDR1 is MNHEY, CDR2 SMNVEV (reference sequence). The ends were cut back, 2 bases at V and 1 base at J, with 9 bases in the middle. The CDR3 DNA is TGTGCCAGCAGTTTAACGGTAGGGGCCAAAAACATTCAGTACTTC. Its protein is CASSLTVGAKNIQYF.

This clonotype occurred many times. The V gene is TRBV6-2 or TRBV6-3, the J gene TRBJ2-1; D might be TRBD1 (6 bases). This CDR3 region has 15 residues. Germline V gene sequence: CDR1 MNHEY, CDR2 SVGEGT. The germline V and J ends were trimmed by 6 bases and 5 bases, with 17 bases remaining between them. Here the CDR3 reads CASSKSRTENNEQFF. The CDR3 DNA reads TGTGCCAGCAGCAAATCCAGGACAGAGAACAATGAGCAGTTCTTC.

This clonotype was picked up a small number of times. The chain carries TRBV6-2 or TRBV6-3 and TRBJ2-7, with D hard to call. Germline CDR1 MNHEY, CDR2 SVGEGT. The V end was cut by 3 bases, the J end by 2 bases, with 23 bases between. The CDR3 has 18 residues. CDR3 coding DNA: TGTGCCAGCAGTTATGAGGTTTTCGGAAAACAACCTGCCTACGAGCAGTACTTC. It codes for CASSYEVFGKQPAYEQYF.

V usage is TRBV9 and J usage is TRBJ2-6, with 10 nucleotides matching TRBD2. This CDR3 comprises 21 residues. In germline, CDR1 is SGDLS, CDR2 YYNGEE. The V and J ends lost 4 bases and 4 bases, in that order; junction bases with no gene match: 20. CDR3 sequence (DNA): TGTGCCAGCAGCTCCCGCCTCCCCGGGACTAGCGCCGTCGCGGGGGCCAACGTCCTGACTTTC. Protein product: CASSSRLPGTSAVAGANVLTF.

Note on this clonotype: A junction boundary mismatches the germline segment, possibly from a read error. The chain couples TRBV10-3 to TRBJ2-7; TRBD1 matches at 7 bases. Germline CDR1 is ENHRY and CDR2 is SYGVKD. The CDR3 is made up of 15 amino acids. The CDR3: CAISAPGQDPYGQYF. The CDR3, as DNA: TGTGCCATCAGTGCCCCCGGACAGGATCCCTACGGGCAGTACTTC.

V is TRBV18 and J is TRBJ2-6; no firm D call. The germline CDR1 and CDR2 sequences are KGHSH and LQKENI. Trimming pared 4 bases from V and 0 bases from J, leaving 13 bases between. The CDR3 loop spans 17 amino acids. The CDR3 spells CASSQGSAFSGANVLTF. In DNA form, the CDR3 reads TGTGCCAGCTCACAAGGCAGCGCCTTCTCTGGGGCCAACGTCCTGACTTTC. Supplemented by reference TRBV18 and TRBJ2-6, the full variable domain reads NAGVMQNPRHLVRRRGQEARLRCSPMKGHSHVYWYRQLPEEGLKFMVYLQKENIIDESGMPKERFSAEFPKEGPSILRIQQVVRGDSAAYFCASSQGSAFSGANVLTFGAGSRLTVL.

The rearrangement uses TRBV10-3 and TRBJ1-2; no clear D. The CDR3 contains 14 residues. Germline loops: CDR1 ENHRY, CDR2 SYGVKD. V lost 3 bases and J lost 1, with 9 bases in between. In DNA, the CDR3 is TGTGCCATCAGTGATCGGGGAGTTAACTATGGCTACACCTTC. It specifies CAISDRGVNYGYTF.

Many counts were recorded for this clonotype. The chain uses TRBV19 and TRBJ1-1; 7 bases are a match to TRBD1. The CDR3 has 15 residues. Per germline, CDR1 LNHDA and CDR2 SQIVND (reference sequence). V trimming: 5 bases; J trimming: 1 base; junction bases outside the gene matches: 7. DNA of the CDR3: TGTGCCAGTAGTTCTACAGGGGTAGGGAACACTGAAGCTTTCTTT. Its protein product is CASSSTGVGNTEAFF.

This clonotype was seen repeatedly, ten times or more. This rearrangement joins TRBV11-3 to TRBJ2-1; possibly TRBD2 for D (6 bases). Germline CDR1 reads SGHNT; CDR2 reads YENEEA. Between the trimmed V and J ends, which lost 1 base and 3 bases, there was a span of 13 bases. The CDR3 is 16 residues long. In DNA, the CDR3 is TGTGCCAGCAGCTTAGCCGGGACTGGGGGCTACAATGAGCAGTTCTTC. Amino acid sequence: CASSLAGTGGYNEQFF.

Only a few counts were recorded for this clonotype. The V call is TRBV5-1, the J call TRBJ2-7; TRBD1 agrees at 9 bases. The ends lost 7 bases at V and 5 bases at J; junction bases unmatched: 4. CDR1 is SGHRS, CDR2 YFSETQ, per germline. The CDR3 loop spans 12 amino acids. CDR3: CASSTGGNEQYF. DNA for the CDR3: TGCGCCAGCTCTACAGGGGGCAACGAGCAGTACTTC.

This clonotype was detected only a few times. This sequence joins TRBV19 and TRBJ1-5, with D unclear. CDR3 length: 14 amino acids. Germline CDR1 LNHDA, CDR2 SQIVND (reference sequence). V was cut by 7 bases and J by 4 bases, with 14 bases left in between. In DNA form, the CDR3 reads TGTGCCAGTAATCCGCCCCAAGGGAATCAGCCCCAGCATTTT. Translating gives CASNPPQGNQPQHF.

The V and J genes are TRBV28 and TRBJ1-2; D is possibly TRBD1 (5 bases). This CDR3 is built from 12 residues. V lost 6 bases and J lost 7, with 12 bases in between. Germline V gene lookup returns CDR1 MDHEN and CDR2 SYDVKM. In DNA form, the CDR3 reads TGTGCCAGCAGGGACAAAGGCCTTGGCTACACCTTC. Its protein is CASRDKGLGYTF.

The chain carries TRBV24-1 and TRBJ2-1, with TRBD1 matching over 7 bases. Trimming removed 4 bases from V and 4 bases from J; junction bases left unmatched: 12. Germline V gives CDR1 KGHDR, CDR2 SFDVKD. The CDR3 runs to 17 residues. The CDR3 sequence: CATSDPATGLTYNEQFF. In nucleotides, the CDR3 is TGTGCCACCAGTGACCCTGCGACAGGGCTCACGTACAATGAGCAGTTCTTC.

This clonotype was counted ten times or more. The chain recombines TRBV28 with TRBJ2-5; no clear D. Germline assignment: CDR1 MDHEN and CDR2 SYDVKM. The CDR3 length is 15 residues. The ends were cut back, 2 bases at V and 6 bases at J, with 16 bases in the middle. Here the CDR3 DNA reads TGTGCCAGCAGTTTACCTTATAGGGATAGGAAGACCCAGTACTTC. Amino acid sequence: CASSLPYRDRKTQYF.

This clonotype was counted ten times or more. The chain employs TRBV5-1 and TRBJ1-5; D may be TRBD1 (5 bases). The germline V gene encodes CDR1 SGHRS and CDR2 YFSETQ. The CDR3 contains 14 residues. The V gene lost 0 bases and the J gene lost 5 bases, with 9 bases spanning the gap. The CDR3 protein is CASSLEGLYQPQHF. As DNA, the CDR3 is TGCGCCAGCAGCTTGGAGGGGTTATATCAGCCCCAGCATTTT.

About this clonotype itself: A read error is possible here, since a much larger clone lies one base away. The genes are TRBV20-1 and TRBJ1-4, with 8 bases that match TRBD1. Germline V gives CDR1 DFQATT, CDR2 SNEGSKA (reference sequence). CDR3 length: 16 amino acids. The CDR3 is CSAGDRGVEFGEKRFF. The CDR3 nucleotides read TGCAGTGCTGGAGACAGGGGAGTGGAGTTCGGGGAAAAACGGTTTTTT.

The sample holds many counts of this clonotype. The chain joins TRBV2 to TRBJ2-2; no definite D call. The V end lost 7 bases, the J end lost 6 bases, and 9 bases lay between the germline ends. The CDR3 covers 12 residues. CDR1 is SNHLY and CDR2 is FYNNEI in the germline V gene. The CDR3 protein is CASNYGPGELFF. The CDR3, as DNA: TGTGCCAGCAACTACGGCCCCGGGGAGCTGTTTTTT.

The table lists this clonotype with many counts. V gene TRBV5-1 combines with J gene TRBJ2-7; 8 bases are a match to TRBD2. The V gene's germline CDR1 is SGHRS and CDR2 YFSETQ. The length of the CDR3 is 14 residues. With V trimmed by 5 bases and J by 6 bases, 10 bases remained unmatched. CDR3 region: CASRTTGTSGEQYF. CDR3 nucleotides: TGCGCCAGCAGAACGACCGGGACTAGTGGCGAGCAGTACTTC.

This clonotype came up a few times. The J gene is TRBJ2-7, the V gene TRBV28; 7 bases align to TRBD2. The CDR3 covers 15 residues. CDR1 is MDHEN and CDR2 is SYDVKM in the germline V gene. V lost 7 bases to trimming and J lost 3 bases; unmatched junction nucleotides: 12. DNA of the CDR3: TGTGCCAGCACCTCCCTTGCGGGAGAAGGCTACGAGCAGTACTTC. It codes for CASTSLAGEGYEQYF. Full variable domain (outside the CDR3, taken from reference TRBV28 and TRBJ2-7): DVKVTQSSRYLVKRTGEKVFLECVQDMDHENMFWYRQDPGLGLRLIYFSYDVKMKEKGDIPEGYSVSREKKERFSLILESASTNQTSMYLCASTSLAGEGYEQYFGPGTRLTVT.

The chain is built from TRBV11-2 and TRBJ1-6; D gene uncertain. The CDR3 runs to 8 residues. Germline V CDR1 and CDR2: SGHAT, FQNNGV. The germline V and J ends were trimmed by 10 bases and 9 bases, with 1 base remaining between them. CDR3 residues: CATSPLHF. The CDR3 DNA reads TGTGCCACTTCACCCCTCCACTTT. The complete variable domain, with remaining parts taken from reference TRBV11-2 and TRBJ1-6, reads EAGVAQSPRYKIIEKRQSVAFWCNPISGHATLYWYQQILGQGPKLLIQFQNNGVVDDSQLPKDRFSAERLKGVDSTLKIQPAKLEDSAVYLCATSPLHFGNGTRLTVT.

This clonotype turned up a few times. The chain combines TRBV20-1 with TRBJ2-7; TRBD2 matches 15 bases. This CDR3 is 15 amino acids long. V lost 0 bases, J lost 7 bases, and 4 bases stayed unmatched. Germline lookup yields CDR1 DFQATT and CDR2 SNEGSKA (reference sequence). CDR3 sequence: CSARERTSGRGEQYF. The CDR3 bases are TGCAGTGCTAGAGAACGGACTAGCGGGAGGGGAGAGCAGTACTTC.

The table lists this clonotype with a few counts. The CDR3, as DNA: TGCAGCGGGGGGTGGACTAGCGGGTCCTTAACCAATGAGCAGTTCTTC. Its protein is CSGGWTSGSLTNEQFF. The V call is TRBV29-1, the J call TRBJ2-1; the match to TRBD2 covers 11 bases. The CDR3 contains 16 residues. The ends lost 7 bases at V and 6 bases at J; junction bases unmatched: 14. CDR1 is SQVTM and CDR2 is ANQGSEA in the germline V gene.

The chain combines TRBV28 with TRBJ1-3; unclear D gene. The CDR3 extends over 10 amino acids. The germline CDR1 and CDR2 sequences are MDHEN and SYDVKM. Trimming pared 6 bases from V and 11 bases from J, leaving 8 bases between. For the CDR3, the DNA is TGTGCCAGCAGCAGGAACGCCATATATTTT. Translation gives CASSRNAIYF.